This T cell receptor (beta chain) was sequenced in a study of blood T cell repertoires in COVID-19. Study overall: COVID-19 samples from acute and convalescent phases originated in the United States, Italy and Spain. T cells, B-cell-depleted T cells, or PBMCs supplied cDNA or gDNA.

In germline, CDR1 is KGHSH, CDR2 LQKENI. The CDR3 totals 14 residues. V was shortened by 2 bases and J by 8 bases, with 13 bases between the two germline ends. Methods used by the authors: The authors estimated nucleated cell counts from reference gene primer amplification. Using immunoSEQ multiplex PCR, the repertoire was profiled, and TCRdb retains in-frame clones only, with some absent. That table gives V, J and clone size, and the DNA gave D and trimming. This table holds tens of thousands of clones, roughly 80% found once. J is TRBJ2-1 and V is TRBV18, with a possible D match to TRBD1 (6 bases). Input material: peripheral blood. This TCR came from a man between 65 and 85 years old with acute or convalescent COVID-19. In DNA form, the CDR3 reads TGTGCCAGCTCACCATTACAGGGTGGAGATGAGCAGTTCTTC. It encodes CASSPLQGGDEQFF. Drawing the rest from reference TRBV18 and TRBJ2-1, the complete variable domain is NAGVMQNPRHLVRRRGQEARLRCSPMKGHSHVYWYRQLPEEGLKFMVYLQKENIIDESGMPKERFSAEFPKEGPSILRIQQVVRGDSAAYFCASSPLQGGDEQFFGPGTRLTVL.